What follows describes a single T cell receptor (beta chain). Antigen: not known. Each cDNA molecule carried a unique molecular identifier. TCRdb reprocessed the 5' RACE reads with MiXCR, giving one entry per CDR3 protein. The sample holds around 57,000 distinct CDR3 sequences, 5% to 6.5% seen once. This sample is drawn from a study of early T cells in non-severe SARS-CoV-2 infection. Study background: Bulk RNA isolated from unsorted whole blood underwent sequencing; chains were not paired. Findings and caveats of the study: Matching results from VDJdb favored anti-spike CD8 responses, leaving private and CD4 specificities undetected.

There are 13 residues in the CDR3. Germline values: CDR1 ENHRY, CDR2 SYGVKD. V shed 6 bases and J shed 13 bases, with 16 bases lying between them. This TCR came from an adult who was a healthcare worker with PCR-confirmed SARS-CoV-2 infection or an uninfected control (not recorded which). The material was whole blood, obtained at baseline. The chain uses TRBV10-3 and TRBJ1-6; no firm D call. CDR3 amino acids: CAIRGQEFSPLHF. The CDR3 coding sequence is TGTGCCATCAGAGGCCAGGAATTTTCGCCCCTCCACTTT.